This T cell receptor beta chain was recovered during a study of blood T cell repertoires in COVID-19 (dated by TCRdb to about 2020). Notes on the research overall: The collaborator samples originated in the United States, Italy and Spain and spanned the acute and convalescent phases of COVID-19. The material from the prospective study consisted of cDNA or gDNA derived from T cells, B-cell-depleted T cells, or PBMCs. Deeply sampled blood TCRbeta repertoires from subjects exposed to, actively infected with, or recovered from COVID-19 were included in the dataset. A freely available public database, intended as a resource for researchers studying the immune response to SARS-CoV-2, is where the repertoires were released. Samples came from the ongoing ImmuneRACE study (first 160 participants) plus 1,254 subjects from 6 global collaborators. A de-identified subject ID, COVID-19 status, age in years and sex were almost always included in the sample metadata. Where available, HLA class I and class II types were taken from metadata supplied by the sample provider and were not determined by assay-based typing. The study at large found these results: Clinical and demographic metadata were provided uncurated, with the amount varying by source and participant.

About this clone itself: The antigen it recognizes is unknown. No quality values exist for individual bases; no much larger clone is one base distant.

Each collaborating institution followed its own protocols to collect whole blood in K2EDTA tubes. For TCRbeta analysis, collaborators shipped samples as frozen whole blood, isolated PBMCs, or DNA extracted from either of those sample types. TCRbeta CDR3 regions were amplified from genomic DNA by means of the immunoSEQ Assay, a bias-controlled multiplex PCR. On the study's bioinformatics: Nucleated cell counts per sample were estimated from amplification of reference gene primers within the assay. Sequence reads were collapsed and filtered to measure the absolute abundance of every unique TCRbeta CDR3 rearrangement. For each sample, productive Simpson clonality was calculated by taking the square root of Simpson's diversity index across productive rearrangements. TCRdb limited this immuneACCESS table to in-frame rearrangements with V and J called. A share of clones is missing; checked studies link under half to unresolved V genes, and the rest is unexplained. V, J and clone size were drawn from that table, and D and trimming were deduced from the DNA. For this sample the table gives some 160,000 clones, of which approximately 84% were detected only once. The top ten constitute approximately 10% of the sample.

The sample taken for sequencing was peripheral blood. The source is a man in his 70s with active or convalescent COVID-19.

The CDR3 protein: CASSTHSLSYYNEQFF. Read as DNA, the sequence is TGTGCCAGCAGTACCCACTCCCTCTCTTACTACAATGAGCAGTTCTTC. The V and J segments used are TRBV2 and TRBJ2-1; no D gene is confidently identified. V lost 5 bases and J lost 3 bases; the stretch between them is 17 bases long. From the cysteine up to the phenylalanine, the CDR3 has a length of 16 residues. The only DNA kept is the CDR3, 48 bases in frame from the first base. The germline V gene specifies SNHLY as CDR1 and FYNNEI as CDR2.